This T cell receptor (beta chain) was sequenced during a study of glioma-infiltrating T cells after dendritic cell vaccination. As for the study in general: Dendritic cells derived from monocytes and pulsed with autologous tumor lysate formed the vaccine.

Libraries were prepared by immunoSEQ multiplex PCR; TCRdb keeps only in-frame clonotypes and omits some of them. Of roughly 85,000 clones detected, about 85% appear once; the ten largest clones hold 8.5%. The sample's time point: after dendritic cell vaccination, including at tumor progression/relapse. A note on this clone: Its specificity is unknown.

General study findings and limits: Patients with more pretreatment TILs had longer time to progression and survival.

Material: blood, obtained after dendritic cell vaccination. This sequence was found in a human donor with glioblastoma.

The CDR3 DNA sequence: TGTGCCAGCAGACGGCGGGGGAATCCACTCCAAGAGACCCAGTACTTC. This sequence encodes CASRRRGNPLQETQYF. The chain recombines TRBV14 with TRBJ2-5; 7 bases agree with TRBD2. The CDR3 has 16 residues. J was trimmed by 1 base and V by 6 bases; bases with no gene match: 11. CDR1 and CDR2 (germline): SGHDN, FVKESK.